This TCR beta chain stems from a study of T cell repertoires in cytomegalovirus infection. Turning to the study itself: Use of recently identified HLA-C-restricted and well-studied HLA-B-restricted CMV epitopes was part of the study. TCR beta signatures that were public indicated CMV infection and matching HLA type. Study outcomes and limitations: Cumulative public TCR beta family frequency identified carriers of CMV plus the relevant HLA. The ex vivo response was dominated by HLA-C-restricted CMV-specific TCR beta clonotypes.

TCRdb called the reads again in MiXCR, with one record for every CDR3 protein. The sample has around 900,000 distinct CDR3 sequences, approximately 30% seen once. As concerns this clonotype: Its antigen is currently unknown.

The CDR3 loop spans 14 amino acids. V shed 3 bases and J shed 4 bases, with 15 bases lying between them. Germline values: CDR1 SQVTM, CDR2 ANQGSEA. This specimen consisted of cultured CD8+ T cells from PBMCs, obtained from culture after CMV antigen stimulation. This sequence joins TRBV29-1 and TRBJ1-1, with D maybe TRBD1 (5 bases). This sequence was found in a human donor in good health (CMV status not recorded). Some clones in this sample may be carry-over from other donors' samples. The CDR3 protein is CSVEGPLAGTEAFF. The DNA of the CDR3 is TGCAGCGTTGAGGGGCCCCTTGCAGGCACTGAAGCTTTCTTT.